Included here is one T cell receptor beta chain sequence, with context. The sample comes from a study of cytomegalovirus exposure and HLA in healthy donors. The V end lost 5 bases, the J end lost 5 bases, and 10 bases lay between the germline ends. Germline V gene data show CDR1 as SGHTA and CDR2 as FQGTGA. This CDR3 is 13 amino acids long. In the PCR, 60 Vbeta and 13 Jbeta primers were used. Assay used: immunoSEQ multiplex PCR; TCRdb lists only in-frame clones, some missing. The data hold under 200,000 clones, with more than 65% observed a single time. The sample comprised PBMCs. The clonotype comes from a woman aged 25-40 years in good health and CMV-seropositive. The rearrangement links TRBV7-3 to TRBJ2-1; possible D gene TRBD1, 5 bases. The CDR3 DNA sequence: TGTGCCAGCAGCCCGGACACCCACAATGAGCAGTTCTTC. This translates into CASSPDTHNEQFF.